This T cell receptor (beta chain) was profiled in a study of CD8 T cells in ankylosing spondylitis (dated by TCRdb to about 2017). As for the study more broadly: T cell receptor beta repertoires were profiled in healthy donors and ankylosing spondylitis patients so that disease-linked TCR variants could be found. The full study cohort comprised 20 to 25 ankylosing spondylitis patients and approximately 100 healthy donors. Peripheral blood samples were taken, and synovial fluid was additionally collected from ankylosing spondylitis patients.

Overall study outcomes, separate from this receptor: The disease-linked clones were reported to be significantly enriched in matched synovial fluid samples from ankylosing spondylitis patients. A TCR beta motif made up of eight or nine highly homologous amino acid variants appeared to be characteristic of blood from ankylosing spondylitis patients. The disease-linked clones showed a CD8+ phenotype and occurred at relatively low frequencies in peripheral blood. Some TCR beta motif variants had previously been reported in synovial fluid and blood of reactive arthritis patients, which suggested common disease-initiation mechanisms.

The sequencer listed for this sample is Illumina HiSeq 2500. Quantitative 5'-RACE with molecular barcodes was the method used to prepare the TCR beta libraries. The paper's processing steps were these. Disease-linked TCR variants were identified with a new computational method built on a probabilistic model of VDJ rearrangement. Clones were called with MiXCR by TCRdb after fastp trimmed the public reads at Q25, and only in-frame beta chains were retained. Each CDR3 protein gets just one entry, which takes the most common genes and DNA from the rows behind it. TCRdb assigned the V and J calls; the authors' analysis was not used. The sample has hundreds of thousands of distinct CDR3 sequences on record, roughly 32% of them singletons. The ten largest clones represent around 4.5% of the sample. The junction shows trimming of 6 bases on V and 3 bases on J, and the gene matches do not reach 7 bases of it. The CDR3 runs 15 amino acids, cysteine and phenylalanine included. CDR3 DNA is the only sequence kept; it has 45 bases, read in frame from the first base. The germline V gene yields SQVTM for CDR1 and ANQGSEA for CDR2.

This clonotype was detected only a few times. Its recognized antigen is unknown. Within one base of it there is no much larger clone, and no base qualities were kept. Recombination connected TRBV29-1 to TRBJ2-3; 12 bases in between match TRBD2. The sample was blood, either unsorted or a sorted T cell fraction (not recorded which). The sequence was obtained from a male donor with ankylosing spondylitis or in good health (not recorded which). The nucleotide sequence is TGCAGCGTACCCCGGACTAGCGGGGTGACAGATACGCAGTATTTT. The resulting protein is CSVPRTSGVTDTQYF.